A selection of T cell receptor beta chains follows, all from one sample in a study of shared clonotypes between healthy human individuals. Profiled with immunoSEQ multiplex PCR; TCRdb holds only in-frame clones, not every one. This sample has around 370,000 clones, with around 96% found just once. Sequences were obtained from memory CD8+ T cells sorted from blood. Receptors were obtained from a man aged 30 to 45 in good health. The CDR3 runs from the conserved cysteine through the conserved F or W. D genes are given only for firm matches. Only some rows state a clone size, as once, few, many or a class for expanded clones.

clone size	J gene	V gene	D gene	CDR3 DNA	CDR3 protein
.	TRBJ2-5	TRBV5-5	TRBD2	TGTGCCAGCAGCTCGAGACTAGCGGGAGGGAGAGAGACCCAGTACTTC	CASSSRLAGGRETQYF
.	TRBJ2-7	TRBV30	TRBD2	TGTGCCTGGAGTGTGCGGGGGGCGCGTTACGAGCAGTACTTC	CAWSVRGARYEQYF
.	TRBJ2-5	TRBV5-4	.	TGTGCCAGCAGCAGGGGGGCTAGCGGACTACAAGAGACCCAGTACTTC	CASSRGASGLQETQYF
.	TRBJ1-1	TRBV18	TRBD1	TGTGCCAGCTCACTAACGGACAGGGGGTCCACTGAAGCTTTCTTT	CASSLTDRGSTEAFF
.	TRBJ2-3	TRBV5-6	TRBD2	TGTGCCAGCAGCTTGACTAGCGGGAGGGATACGCAGTATTTT	CASSLTSGRDTQYF
.	TRBJ2-2	TRBV28	TRBD2	TGTGCCAGCAGCTGGACTAGCACACCCGGGGAGCTGTTTTTT	CASSWTSTPGELFF
once	TRBJ2-1	TRBV5-4	.	TGTGCCAGCAGCCATACACGGAACGGAATGAATGAGCAGTTCTTC	CASSHTRNGMNEQFF
.	TRBJ1-2	TRBV27	TRBD1	TGTGCCAGCAGTCTAACAGGGGAGTGGGGCTACACCTTC	CASSLTGEWGYTF
.	TRBJ2-7	TRBV18	.	TGTGCCAGCTCACGAGGGGACTGGGGAGGACGCGAGCAGTACTTC	CASSRGDWGGREQYF
.	TRBJ2-5	TRBV10-3	.	TGTGCCATCAGTGTTTGGGCAGAAGAGACCCAGTACTTC	CAISVWAEETQYF
.	TRBJ2-3	TRBV28	TRBD2	TGTGCCAGCAGCGCGGGAACTTTAGTTTCTCTAGCGGGAACTCACATCATAACAGATACGCAGTATTTT	CASSAGTLVSLAGTHIITDTQYF
.	TRBJ2-4	TRBV5-1	.	TGCGCCAGCAGCCCCCTCCTAGACCAAGGAGTCAAAAACATTCAGTACTTC	CASSPLLDQGVKNIQYF
.	TRBJ2-2	TRBV19	TRBD2	TGTGCCAGTAGTCTCAGCGGGAGAAACACCGGGGAGCTGTTTTTT	CASSLSGRNTGELFF
.	TRBJ1-2	TRBV4-1	.	TGCGCCAGCAGCCTACATAGTCGGGGGGCCTATGGCTACACCTTC	CASSLHSRGAYGYTF
.	TRBJ2-1	TRBV5-1	.	TGCGCCAGCAGCAAAACTAGCGAGCAGTTCTTC	CASSKTSEQFF
once	TRBJ2-3	TRBV20-1	.	TGCAGTGCTAGCTTCGGGGATACGCAGTATTTT	CSASFGDTQYF
.	TRBJ2-3	TRBV28	.	TGTGCCAGCACCCCCGGACCCTCCACAGATACGCAGTATTTT	CASTPGPSTDTQYF
once	TRBJ2-7	TRBV21-1	.	TGTGCCAGCAGCAAAAAAACGCACGACAGGGGGGGCTACGAGCAGTACTTC	CASSKKTHDRGGYEQYF
.	TRBJ1-2	TRBV10-3	TRBD1	TGTGCCACCGGGACAGGGGGCTATGGCTACACCTTC	CATGTGGYGYTF
.	TRBJ2-5	TRBV9	TRBD2	TGTGCCAGCAGACGAAGCGGGAGAGGCGAAGAGACCCAGTACTTC	CASRRSGRGEETQYF
.	TRBJ1-2	TRBV6-1	TRBD1	TGTGCCAGCAGACCACAGGGGGCTAACTATGGCTACACCTTC	CASRPQGANYGYTF
.	TRBJ1-2	TRBV7-8	.	TGTGCCAGCAGCTCGCGGACGGAGCTTTATGGCTACACCTTC	CASSSRTELYGYTF
.	TRBJ2-7	TRBV23-1	TRBD2	TGCGCCAGCAGTCAAAGGAGGGAGGGCTACGAGCAGTACTTC	CASSQRREGYEQYF